The following is a T cell receptor beta chain sequence with its context. The entry originates in a study of blood T cell repertoires in COVID-19. The wider study: The origin of the acute and convalescent COVID-19 samples was the United States, Italy and Spain. Nucleic acid was either cDNA or gDNA, and it came from T cells, B-cell-depleted T cells, or PBMCs.

How the authors handled the data: Reference gene primer amplification gave estimated nucleated cell counts. Sequenced by immunoSEQ multiplex PCR; TCRdb stores in-frame clones only, minus some. The V and J calls and clone size come from that table; D and trimming were worked out from the DNA. Seen here are under 550,000 clones, roughly 90% observed once, and the top ten hold roughly 0.87%. CDR1 MNHEY and CDR2 SVGAGI come from the germline V gene. The CDR3 spans 16 residues. V gave up 2 bases and J gave up 5 bases, with 18 bases separating them. Seattle researchers signed up patients amid active infection and tracked them longitudinally.

V and J are TRBV6-5 and TRBJ1-1, with D perhaps TRBD1 (6 bases). Sequencing used peripheral blood. The receptor's source is a man aged 18 to 30 with COVID-19, enrolled during active disease. The DNA for the CDR3 is TGTGCCAGCAGTTACACTAAGGGGGGGCTGGGAACTGAAGCTTTCTTT. Translating it yields CASSYTKGGLGTEAFF.